The 32 T cell receptor beta chains below were found in one sample sequenced in a study of T-cell reconstitution after alpha-beta-depleted transplantation in children. For TCRbeta, the library was prepared with unique molecular identifiers. One entry per CDR3 protein, called by TCRdb with MiXCR from the PCR reads. The repertoire holds roughly 500,000 distinct CDR3 sequences, with about an eighth as singletons. The starting material was PBMCs from the stem cell graft donor, obtained from the stem cell graft. The receptors were sampled from a human donor who donated a stem cell graft to a child with combined immunodeficiency.

V is TRBV20-1 and J is TRBJ2-1; the D is unclear. The CDR3 consists of 13 residues. Looked up from germline, CDR1 is DFQATT and CDR2 is SNEGSKA (reference sequence). V was shortened by 2 bases and J by 11 bases, with 16 bases between the two germline ends. The CDR3 here is CSARPDFLGKQFF. CDR3 coding DNA: TGCAGTGCTAGACCCGACTTCCTTGGGAAGCAGTTCTTC.

A few counts support this clonotype. The genes are TRBV15 and TRBJ2-1; 12 bases fit TRBD2. The CDR3 contains 15 residues. CDR1 LNHNV and CDR2 YYDKDF come from the germline V gene (reference sequence). The V and J ends lost 5 bases and 8 bases, in that order; junction bases with no gene match: 7. The CDR3 coding sequence is TGTGCCACCAGCCTAGCGGGGGGGTTATCCGATGAGCAGTTCTTC. It yields the protein CATSLAGGLSDEQFF.

This clonotype was seen a few times. The chain has TRBV29-1 and TRBJ1-3; D remains unclear. Germline V lookup: CDR1 SQVTM, CDR2 ANQGSEA. Trimming stripped 0 bases from V and 0 bases from J, with 9 bases between. CDR3 length: 15 residues. CDR3: CSVEDSASSGNTIYF. CDR3 in DNA: TGCAGCGTTGAAGATTCCGCCAGCTCTGGAAACACCATATATTTT. Based on the CDR3 plus reference TRBV29-1 and TRBJ1-3, the full variable domain is SAVISQKPSRDICQRGTSLTIQCQVDSQVTMMFWYRQQPGQSLTLIATANQGSEATYESGFVIDKFPISRPNLTFSTLTVSNMSPEDSSIYLCSVEDSASSGNTIYFGEGSWLTVV.

This clonotype was picked up a small number of times. CDR3 bases: TGTGCCAGCAGCGTAGGGGGTAATTTTGCGAACACCGGGGAGCTGTTTTTT. As protein: CASSVGGNFANTGELFF. The V gene is TRBV9, the J gene TRBJ2-2; D uncertain. In germline, CDR1 is SGDLS, CDR2 YYNGEE. With 0 bases removed from V and 0 bases from J, the gap between germline ends came to 12 bases. This CDR3 spans 17 amino acids.

A note on this clonotype: A junction boundary mismatches the germline segment, possibly from a read error. J is TRBJ1-3 and V is TRBV7-2; perhaps TRBD1 as D (6 bases). The CDR3 contains 13 residues. Germline CDR1 is SGHTA and CDR2 is FQGNSA. The CDR3 sequence is CASRGAGGNSIYF. For the CDR3, the DNA is TGTGCCAGCCGGGGGGCGGGAGGAAACAGCATATATTTT.

This clonotype was seen many times. The chain couples TRBV6-5 to TRBJ2-3; 8 nucleotides align to TRBD1. The ends lost 0 bases at V and 4 bases at J; junction bases unmatched: 3. The germline V gene encodes CDR1 MNHEY and CDR2 SVGAGI. This CDR3 contains 15 residues. The DNA for the CDR3 is TGTGCCAGCAGTTACTCGGCAGGGGGCCCAGATACGCAGTATTTT. Amino acid sequence: CASSYSAGGPDTQYF.

Ten or more counts support this clonotype. This chain joins TRBV24-1 and TRBJ2-5; possible D gene TRBD1, 6 bases. The V and J ends lost 5 bases and 5 bases respectively, with 11 bases between them. In germline, CDR1 is KGHDR, CDR2 SFDVKD. The CDR3 length is 13 residues. In DNA form, the CDR3 reads TGTGCCACCAGTGGCACAGGGTTGGAGACCCAGTACTTC. Translating it yields CATSGTGLETQYF.

This chain connects TRBV28 to TRBJ2-7, with 9 bases identical to TRBD1. The CDR3 runs 15 residues. CDR1 is MDHEN and CDR2 is SYDVKM in the germline V gene. Losses at the gene ends were 5 bases for V and 6 bases for J; bases not matched to a gene: 11. CDR3 in DNA: TGTGCCAGCAGTACGGGACAGGGACTTCCGGGCGAGCAGTACTTC. Translating gives CASSTGQGLPGEQYF.

In its sample, this clonotype was seen many times. The J gene is TRBJ2-1, the V gene TRBV4-2; D is undetermined. Germline CDR1 LGHNA, CDR2 YNFKEQ. V was pared by 4 bases and J by 4 bases, with 5 bases between. The CDR3 is 12 amino acids. CDR3 loop: CASSPEYNEQFF. CDR3 sequence (DNA): TGTGCCAGCAGCCCGGAGTACAATGAGCAGTTCTTC.

The chain has TRBV10-3 and TRBJ2-7; 11 bases agree with TRBD1. Germline V CDR1 and CDR2: ENHRY, SYGVKD. With 10 bases clipped from V and 5 bases from J, the junction kept 4 bases outside the gene matches. The length of the CDR3 is 12 residues. The chain's CDR3 is CATRDRGNEQYF. Written as DNA, the CDR3 is TGTGCCACCAGGGACAGGGGGAACGAGCAGTACTTC.

The chain links TRBV12-3 or TRBV12-4 to TRBJ2-6; possible D gene TRBD1, 6 bases. Between the trimmed V and J ends, which lost 5 bases and 0 bases, there was a span of 17 bases. The CDR3 is 18 residues long. CDR3 sequence (DNA): TGTGCCAGCAGTCCGATCTGGGGCAGGGGCTCTGGGGCCAACGTCCTGACTTTC. Its protein is CASSPIWGRGSGANVLTF.

This clonotype was observed a few times. The chain couples TRBV10-3 to TRBJ2-1, with TRBD2 matching over 10 bases. Germline-derived CDR1 and CDR2 are ENHRY and SYGVKD. V lost 5 bases, J lost 4 bases, and 11 bases stayed unmatched. The CDR3 runs to 17 residues. The CDR3 DNA sequence: TGTGCCATCAGTCCCCGGGCTAGCGGGAGCATGTACAATGAGCAGTTCTTC. The encoded protein is CAISPRASGSMYNEQFF.

This clonotype appeared a single time. This chain links TRBV7-9 with TRBJ2-7; 10 positions match TRBD1. The CDR3 runs 13 residues. Germline CDR1 reads SEHNR; CDR2 reads FQNEAQ (reference sequence). With 5 bases clipped from V and 5 bases from J, the junction kept 3 bases outside the gene matches. This chain's CDR3 is CASSLGTGDEQYF. The CDR3 DNA reads as TGTGCCAGCAGCCTCGGGACAGGGGACGAGCAGTACTTC.

This clonotype has a count of ten or more. The gene calls are TRBV27 and TRBJ2-2; D call uncertain. CDR3 length: 13 residues. Germline CDR1 reads MNHEY; CDR2 reads SMNVEV (reference sequence). V shed 8 bases and J shed 2 bases, with 9 bases lying between them. The CDR3 DNA reads TGTGCCAGCCTTAAACTTAACACCGGGGAGCTGTTTTTT. Translation: CASLKLNTGELFF.

The chain recombines TRBV1 with TRBJ2-1; TRBD1 was called by the table and not checked on the DNA. TRBV1 is tagged as a pseudogene. CDR3 length: 13 amino acids. CDR3 sequence: CTSSQVRGTEQFF. The CDR3 nucleotides read TGCACCAGCAGCCAAGTCAGGGGGACTGAGCAGTTCTTC.

The chain employs TRBV6-5 and TRBJ2-3, with a tentative D call TRBD2 (5 bases). The CDR3 spans 14 residues. Germline V gene lookup returns CDR1 MNHEY and CDR2 SVGAGI. V was trimmed by 4 bases and J by 4 bases, leaving 12 bases between them. The CDR3 DNA is TGTGCCAGCAGTTTCGGACTCGCACCAGATACGCAGTATTTT. Translating it yields CASSFGLAPDTQYF.

A few counts support this clonotype. The V gene is TRBV5-1, the J gene TRBJ2-7; the match to TRBD2 covers 10 bases. The CDR3 has 15 residues. Germline-derived CDR1 and CDR2 are SGHRS and YFSETQ. J gave up 3 bases and V 4 bases, and 7 bases lay outside the gene matches. The CDR3 nucleotides are TGCGCCAGCAGCGGCTGGACTAGCGGAAACTACGAGCAGTACTTC. Amino acids: CASSGWTSGNYEQYF.

This clonotype has a handful of counts. In DNA form, the CDR3 reads TGTGCCAGCAGTTACGAAGGGGACGGGTCCTATAATTCACCCCTCCACTTT. It yields the protein CASSYEGDGSYNSPLHF. The chain combines TRBV6-6 with TRBJ1-6, with D possibly being TRBD1 (5 bases). CDR1 MNHNY and CDR2 SVGAGI come from the germline V gene (reference sequence). The V and J ends lost 2 bases and 1 base respectively, with 12 bases between them. This CDR3 spans 17 amino acids.

This clonotype was recorded a few times. The chain links TRBV20-1 to TRBJ1-5; D unclear. The CDR3 loop spans 18 amino acids. CDR1 DFQATT and CDR2 SNEGSKA come from the germline V gene (reference sequence). The V and J ends lost 2 bases and 1 base respectively, with 21 bases between them. The CDR3 DNA reads TGCAGTGCTAGAATCGGAGTGCTTAGGCAGACGAGCAATCAGCCCCAGCATTTT. Its translation is CSARIGVLRQTSNQPQHF.

The chain employs TRBV24-1 and TRBJ2-5; D not resolved. Germline V gene data show CDR1 as KGHDR and CDR2 as SFDVKD. Trimming cost V 10 bases and J 1 base, with 18 bases left between them. The CDR3 runs 15 residues. DNA for the CDR3: TGTGCCACTTCGCCAGGCCCAGCATTCCAAGAGACCCAGTACTTC. It yields the protein CATSPGPAFQETQYF.

J is TRBJ2-7 and V is TRBV10-3, with 7 bases aligning to TRBD1. The V gene end was trimmed by 0 bases and the J gene end by 3 bases; junction bases not matched to a gene: 5. Germline V gene lookup returns CDR1 ENHRY and CDR2 SYGVKD. The CDR3 totals 15 residues. The CDR3, as DNA: TGTGCCATCAGTGAGTCGACAGGGTCGGGCTACGAGCAGTACTTC. Protein sequence: CAISESTGSGYEQYF.

There are many counts of this clonotype. This chain uses TRBV20-1 with TRBJ2-1; the D call may be TRBD1 or TRBD2 (5 bases each). The CDR3 consists of 15 residues. Trimming removed 0 bases at V and 2 bases at J, with 11 bases between. In germline, CDR1 is DFQATT, CDR2 SNEGSKA (reference sequence). The CDR3 region is CSARDFGDPYNEQFF. In nucleotides, the CDR3 is TGCAGTGCTAGAGATTTTGGGGACCCCTACAATGAGCAGTTCTTC.

The genes are TRBV6-1 and TRBJ2-1; D gene uncertain. The CDR3 spans 10 residues. Between the trimmed V and J ends, which lost 0 bases and 15 bases, there was a span of 6 bases. Germline lookup yields CDR1 MNHNS and CDR2 SASEGT. In DNA form, the CDR3 reads TGTGCCAGCAGTGAAGCCCGTCTGTTCTTC. Translation: CASSEARLFF.

There are a few counts of this clonotype. The chain uses TRBV28 and TRBJ2-7; 9 bases align to TRBD1. From germline, CDR1 is MDHEN and CDR2 SYDVKM. The CDR3 totals 17 residues. The junction had 18 bases not matched to a gene; V was cut back by 10 bases and J by 2 bases. In nucleotides, the CDR3 is TGTGCCACCCGACTCCCGGGACAGGGACACCTTACCTACGAGCAGTACTTC. It is translated as CATRLPGQGHLTYEQYF.

This clonotype was counted a few times. This rearrangement joins TRBV27 to TRBJ1-2; D is uncertain. The CDR3 extends over 13 amino acids. Per the germline V gene, CDR1 is MNHEY and CDR2 is SMNVEV (reference sequence). V was shortened by 5 bases and J by 4 bases, with 11 bases between the two germline ends. CDR3 DNA: TGTGCCAGCAGTCCCCTGGGAGGCTATGGCTACACCTTC. Translating it yields CASSPLGGYGYTF.

This clonotype showed up just a few times. This chain joins TRBV5-1 and TRBJ1-1; D remains ambiguous. Germline values: CDR1 SGHRS, CDR2 YFSETQ. CDR3 length: 14 amino acids. The V end was cut by 0 bases, the J end by 0 bases, with 6 bases between. In DNA form, the CDR3 reads TGCGCCAGCAGCTTGGATACCTTGAACACTGAAGCTTTCTTT. Translation gives CASSLDTLNTEAFF.

The rearrangement joins TRBV4-2 to TRBJ2-5, with 13 positions matching TRBD2. From germline, CDR1 is LGHNA and CDR2 YNFKEQ. Germline trimming cut 4 bases from V and 5 bases from J; bases unmatched to any gene: 7. The length of the CDR3 is 16 residues. The chain's CDR3 is CASSPGTSGERETQYF. The CDR3 nucleotides read TGTGCCAGCAGCCCGGGGACTAGCGGGGAGAGGGAGACCCAGTACTTC.

The chain recombines TRBV2 with TRBJ2-1, with 11 bases identical to TRBD2. The germline V gene has CDR1 SNHLY and CDR2 FYNNEI. This CDR3 comprises 16 residues. Germline trimming cut 0 bases from V and 6 bases from J; bases unmatched to any gene: 4. CDR3 protein: CASSEAIAGGLNEQFF. The DNA for the CDR3 is TGTGCCAGCAGTGAAGCGATAGCGGGGGGGCTCAATGAGCAGTTCTTC.

This clonotype was observed a handful of times. The chain is built from TRBV12-3 or TRBV12-4 and TRBJ2-6; D gene uncertain. There are 17 residues in the CDR3. Trimming left V 2 bases short and J 0 bases short, with 11 bases between. CDR3 loop: CASSLFQVDSGANVLTF. The CDR3 bases are TGTGCCAGCAGTTTATTCCAGGTCGACTCTGGGGCCAACGTCCTGACTTTC.

This chain joins TRBV30 and TRBJ2-3; D gene ambiguous. Trimming took 2 bases from V and 10 from J, leaving 7 bases between them. CDR1 is GTSNPN, CDR2 SVGIG, per germline (reference sequence). This CDR3 has 10 amino acids. Written as DNA, the CDR3 is TGTGCCTGGAGTAATGGGGCGCAGTATTTT. It is translated as CAWSNGAQYF. Drawing the rest from reference TRBV30 and TRBJ2-3, the complete variable domain is SQTIHQWPATLVQPVGSPLSLECTVEGTSNPNLYWYRQAAGRGLQLLFYSVGIGQISSEVPQNLSASRPQDRQFILSSKKLLLSDSGFYLCAWSNGAQYFGPGTRLTVL.

This clonotype was detected a few times. The CDR3 sequence is CAWSGLAGYNEQFF. The CDR3 coding sequence is TGTGCCTGGAGTGGGCTAGCGGGGTACAATGAGCAGTTCTTC. V and J are TRBV30 and TRBJ2-1; 9 positions agree with TRBD2. V lost 1 base, J lost 4 bases, and 2 bases stayed unmatched. The CDR3 is 14 residues long. The germline gives CDR1 GTSNPN, CDR2 SVGIG (reference sequence).

There are many counts of this clonotype. The rearrangement joins TRBV20-1 to TRBJ2-5, with D perhaps assigned TRBD1 or TRBD2 (6 bases each). Germline CDR1 is DFQATT and CDR2 is SNEGSKA (reference sequence). V gave up 5 bases and J gave up 5 bases, with 18 bases separating them. The CDR3 covers 14 residues. For the CDR3, the DNA is TGCAGTGCTGAGTCCTGGGGGGCGCTTGAGACCCAGTACTTC. Protein product: CSAESWGALETQYF.